The rows below give T cell receptor beta chains drawn from one sample of a study of T-cell reconstitution after alpha-beta-depleted transplantation in children. TCRdb reanalysed the PCR reads using MiXCR and keeps one entry per CDR3 protein. This sample carries 200,000 to 250,000 distinct CDR3 sequences, approximately 6.3% of them seen once, and the ten largest clones take around 5%. Sequencing used PBMCs, obtained before TCRalphabeta/CD19-depleted stem cell transplant. These receptor sequences come from a boy aged 2 to 10 with acute lymphoblastic leukemia, due to receive a stem cell transplant. CDR3s include the opening cysteine and the closing phenylalanine or tryptophan. The order of the fields is clone size, D gene, V gene, J gene, CDR3 DNA, CDR3 protein. A D gene is named only where the DNA matches it firmly. Only some rows state a clone size, as once, few, many or a class for expanded clones.

>-|-|TRBV6-5|TRBJ1-6
TGTGCCAGCAGTTACTATGGGGCCGGGGAAATACCCCTCCACTTT
CASSYYGAGEIPLHF
>many|TRBD1|TRBV4-1|TRBJ1-1
TGCGCCAGCAGCCAAGGGCGGACAGGCTACACTGAAGCTTTCTTT
CASSQGRTGYTEAFF
>few|TRBD1|TRBV11-2|TRBJ1-1
TGTGCCAGCAGCCTCAGACCGGGACAGGGTGTCACTGAAGCTTTCTTT
CASSLRPGQGVTEAFF
>-|-|TRBV7-9|TRBJ1-5
TGTGCCAGCAGCTTAGACAGACTCAATCAGCCCCAGCATTTT
CASSLDRLNQPQHF
>many|TRBD2|TRBV7-9|TRBJ2-1
TGTGCCAGCAGCTCAGGGACTAGCAGGGATGAGCAGTTCTTC
CASSSGTSRDEQFF
>few|TRBD2|TRBV14|TRBJ2-4
TGTGCCAGCAGCCAAGTCGGACTAGCGGATTACAAAAACATTCAGTACTTC
CASSQVGLADYKNIQYF
>many|-|TRBV12-3/TRBV12-4|TRBJ1-1
TGTGCCAGCAGTTTAATGGGTCTGAACACTGAAGCTTTCTTT
CASSLMGLNTEAFF
>-|-|TRBV20-1|TRBJ2-7
TGCAGTGCGCCACTAGCCGTCGGATCCTACGAGCAGTACTTC
CSAPLAVGSYEQYF
>-|TRBD2|TRBV27|TRBJ2-1
TGTGCCAGCAGATCGCGTCGGGGAGGGTTCTCCTACAATGAGCAGTTCTTC
CASRSRRGGFSYNEQFF
>many|TRBD2|TRBV20-1|TRBJ2-7
TGCAGTGCTAGCGATCTAGCGGGAGGATCCTACGAGCAGTACTTC
CSASDLAGGSYEQYF
>many|-|TRBV24-1|TRBJ2-5
TGTGCCACCAGTGAGTCCTACTCCAGTTCTGAGACCCAGTACTTC
CATSESYSSSETQYF
>many|TRBD2|TRBV7-6|TRBJ2-1
TGTGCCAGCAGCTCCGGGGGGGCGTACAATGAGCAGTTCTTC
CASSSGGAYNEQFF
>many|-|TRBV9|TRBJ2-7
TGTGCCAGCAGCGTAGGACAGGACACCTACGAGCAGTACTTC
CASSVGQDTYEQYF
>few|-|TRBV29-1|TRBJ1-2
TGCAGCGTCACAGGCGGGGGCGATAATGGCTACACCTTC
CSVTGGGDNGYTF
>-|TRBD1|TRBV7-3|TRBJ2-1
TGTGCCAGCAGCATCCCCGGGACAGGGGTCTCTGATGAGCAGTTCTTC
CASSIPGTGVSDEQFF
>few|TRBD2|TRBV3-1|TRBJ2-1
TGTGCCAGCAGCCAAGACCTAGCGGGGGGGTACAATGAGCAGTTCTTC
CASSQDLAGGYNEQFF